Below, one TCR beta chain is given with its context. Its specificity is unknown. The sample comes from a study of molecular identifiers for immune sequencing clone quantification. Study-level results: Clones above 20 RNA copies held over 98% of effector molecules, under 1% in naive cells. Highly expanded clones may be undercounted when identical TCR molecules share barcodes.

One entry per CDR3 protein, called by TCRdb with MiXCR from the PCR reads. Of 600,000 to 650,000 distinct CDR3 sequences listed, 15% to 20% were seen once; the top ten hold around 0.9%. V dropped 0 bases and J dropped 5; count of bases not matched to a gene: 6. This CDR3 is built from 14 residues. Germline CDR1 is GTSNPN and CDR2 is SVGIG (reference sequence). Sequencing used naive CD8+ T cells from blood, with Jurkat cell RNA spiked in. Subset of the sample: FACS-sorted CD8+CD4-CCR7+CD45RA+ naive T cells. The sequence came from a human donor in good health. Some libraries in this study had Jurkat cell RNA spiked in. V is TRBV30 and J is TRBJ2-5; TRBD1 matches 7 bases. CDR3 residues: CAWSVVGGRETQYF. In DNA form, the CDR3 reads TGTGCCTGGAGTGTAGTAGGGGGCAGGGAGACCCAGTACTTC.